The clone carrying this T cell receptor (beta chain) was detected ten times or more. The data derive from a study of T cell repertoires in cytomegalovirus infection. TCRdb itself ran the reads through MiXCR, one entry per CDR3 protein. The sample holds a few hundred thousand distinct CDR3 sequences; approximately 14% are singletons and the top ten take about 8.7%. Germline CDR1 is ENHRY and CDR2 is SYGVKD. Trimming removed 6 bases from V and 5 bases from J, with 18 bases in between. This CDR3 is built from 15 residues. The gene calls are TRBV10-3 and TRBJ2-3; D is unresolved. This TCR was recovered from a human donor in good health (CMV status not recorded). Some clones in this sample may be carry-over from other donors' samples. Material: PBMCs. CDR3 amino acids: CAIRNRLLIEDTQYF. The CDR3 nucleotides are TGTGCCATCAGAAACAGACTCTTAATTGAAGATACGCAGTATTTT.